This T cell receptor (beta chain) was recorded in a study of blood T cell repertoires in COVID-19. Turning to the study itself: Donors in the United States, Italy and Spain gave samples during acute or convalescent COVID-19. The analysed material was cDNA or gDNA that came from T cells, B-cell-depleted T cells, or PBMCs.

In the original analysis: By means of reference gene primer amplification, nucleated cell counts were estimated. TCRdb's table, derived via immunoSEQ multiplex PCR, lists solely in-frame clones and lacks some. The V and J calls and clone size were taken over from that table, and D and trimming were inferred from the DNA. The table shows around 130,000 clones, with about 74% occurring only once. Material: peripheral blood. The source is a man between 45 and 60 years old with acute or convalescent COVID-19.

The CDR3 DNA reads as TGCAGTGCTAGTTGGAGGGCGGGGAACACTGAAGCTTTCTTT. Translated: CSASWRAGNTEAFF. This chain connects TRBV20-1 to TRBJ1-1; D ambiguous. This CDR3 region has 14 residues. Trimming shortened V by 3 bases and J by 1 base, and 12 bases separated the two germline ends. The germline CDR1 and CDR2 sequences are DFQATT and SNEGSKA (reference sequence).